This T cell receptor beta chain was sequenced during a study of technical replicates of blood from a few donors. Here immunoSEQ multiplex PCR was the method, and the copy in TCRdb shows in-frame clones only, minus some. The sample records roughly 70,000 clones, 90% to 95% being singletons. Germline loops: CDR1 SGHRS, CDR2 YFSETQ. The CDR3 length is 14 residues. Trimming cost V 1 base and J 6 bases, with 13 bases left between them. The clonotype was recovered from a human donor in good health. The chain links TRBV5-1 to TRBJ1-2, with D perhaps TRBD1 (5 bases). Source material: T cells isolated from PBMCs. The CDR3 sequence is CASSLPGHKDGYTF. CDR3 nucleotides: TGCGCCAGCAGCTTGCCTGGACATAAGGATGGCTACACCTTC.